A selection of T cell receptor beta chains follows, all from one sample in a study of cytotoxic CD8 clonotypes in ibrutinib-treated CLL. Repertoires were generated with immunoSEQ multiplex PCR, while TCRdb's copy carries only in-frame clones and drops some. This repertoire shows about 180,000 clones, less than 85% found once; its top ten account for under 5.5%. The sequencing here drew on PBMCs, taken after 24 months of ibrutinib treatment. These receptor sequences come from a human donor with chronic lymphocytic leukemia. Each CDR3 is given with its conserved first and last residue. A D gene is named only where the DNA matches it firmly. Only part of the rows carry a size: once, few, many, or a class if the clone is expanded.

J gene | D gene | V gene | clone size | CDR3 protein | CDR3 DNA
TRBJ1-1 | . | TRBV30 | . | CAWSQIWGGTEAFF | TGTGCCTGGAGTCAAATCTGGGGGGGCACTGAAGCTTTCTTT
TRBJ1-3 | . | TRBV6-1 | . | CASSETHGSGNTIYF | TGTGCCAGCAGTGAAACCCACGGCTCTGGAAACACCATATATTTT
TRBJ2-4 | TRBD1 | TRBV5-4 | . | CASRVQLTGAGNIQYF | TGTGCCAGCAGGGTACAACTGACAGGGGCTGGGAACATTCAGTACTTC
TRBJ1-2 | . | TRBV7-9 | . | CASTLLTHRDNALYGYTF | TGTGCCAGCACCCTTTTGACCCATCGGGACAATGCCCTCTATGGCTACACCTTC
TRBJ1-1 | . | TRBV28 | once | CASSSQGSPEAFF | TGTGCCAGCAGTTCTCAGGGGTCCCCTGAAGCTTTCTTT
TRBJ1-1 | . | TRBV11-3 | . | CASSPGTLRDTEAFF | TGTGCCAGCAGCCCCGGGACTTTGAGGGACACTGAAGCTTTCTTT
TRBJ2-1 | TRBD1 | TRBV29-1 | once | CSGMGTGGSYNEQFF | TGCAGCGGGATGGGGACAGGGGGCTCCTACAATGAGCAGTTCTTC
TRBJ1-5 | . | TRBV9 | . | CASSIRESNQPQHF | TGTGCCAGCAGCATTAGGGAGAGCAATCAGCCCCAGCATTTT
TRBJ2-7 | TRBD1 | TRBV30 | . | CAWADRRSYEQYF | TGTGCCTGGGCGGACAGGAGATCCTACGAGCAGTACTTC
TRBJ2-1 | TRBD2 | TRBV5-4 | . | CASSLVVAGGQSYNEQFF | TGTGCCAGCAGCTTGGTGGTAGCGGGGGGGCAGTCCTACAATGAGCAGTTCTTC
TRBJ2-7 | . | TRBV5-1 | . | CASSLVGAVGEQYF | TGCGCCAGCAGCTTGGTTGGGGCGGTGGGCGAGCAGTACTTC
TRBJ2-7 | TRBD1 | TRBV7-8 | . | CASSQGQGPYEQYF | TGTGCCAGCAGCCAGGGACAGGGGCCCTACGAGCAGTACTTC
TRBJ1-5 | TRBD1 | TRBV7-2 | . | CASSLQTGGLQPQHF | TGTGCCAGCAGCCTCCAGACAGGGGGCCTTCAGCCCCAGCATTTT
TRBJ2-7 | . | TRBV6-5 | . | CASGRSYEQYF | TGTGCCAGTGGAAGATCCTACGAGCAGTACTTC
TRBJ2-7 | . | TRBV18 | . | CASSPSGTAGHEQYF | TGTGCCAGCTCACCCTCCGGGACGGCCGGGCACGAGCAGTACTTC
TRBJ2-7 | . | TRBV19 | . | CASSTKTGYEQYF | TGTGCCAGTAGTACCAAGACAGGCTACGAGCAGTACTTC
TRBJ2-1 | TRBD2 | TRBV30 | . | CAWSAPGLAFYNEQFF | TGTGCCTGGAGCGCCCCGGGACTAGCGTTCTACAATGAGCAGTTCTTC
TRBJ2-1 | TRBD1 | TRBV4-1 | . | CASSAYPPGGADEQFF | TGCGCCAGCAGCGCTTACCCCCCAGGGGGCGCGGATGAGCAGTTCTTC
TRBJ2-1 | TRBD1 | TRBV4-3 | . | CASSQGTGFNEQFF | TGCGCCAGCAGCCAAGGGACAGGGTTCAATGAGCAGTTCTTC
TRBJ2-6 | . | TRBV2 | . | CASETGKRLTGANVLTF | TGTGCCAGCGAGACAGGCAAAAGACTGACTGGGGCCAACGTCCTGACTTTC
TRBJ2-1 | . | TRBV18 | . | CASSPSRYNEQFF | TGTGCCAGCTCACCAAGCAGGTACAATGAGCAGTTCTTC
TRBJ1-5 | TRBD1 | TRBV6-5 | . | CASSFGQGGNQPQHF | TGTGCCAGCAGTTTCGGACAGGGAGGCAATCAGCCCCAGCATTTT
TRBJ1-3 | . | TRBV14 | few | CASSQEGAGNTIYF | TGTGCCAGCAGCCAAGAGGGGGCTGGAAACACCATATATTTT
TRBJ1-5 | . | TRBV18 | few | CASSPIRSSNQPQHF | TGTGCCAGCTCACCTATCAGGAGTTCTAATCAGCCCCAGCATTTT
TRBJ1-4 | . | TRBV18 | . | CASSPQGYEKLFF | TGTGCCAGCTCACCACAGGGTTATGAAAAACTGTTTTTT
TRBJ1-6 | . | TRBV6-1 | . | CASNPQTSSPLHF | TGTGCCAGCAACCCACAAACTAGTTCACCCCTCCACTTT
TRBJ2-5 | TRBD1 | TRBV7-9 | . | CASSSGTGSETQYF | TGTGCCAGCAGCTCAGGGACAGGATCGGAGACCCAGTACTTC
TRBJ1-1 | . | TRBV6-1 | . | CASLGGGSVSEAFF | TGTGCCAGCCTCGGGGGGGGATCTGTCTCCGAAGCTTTCTTT
TRBJ2-5 | . | TRBV7-3 | . | CASSLVAQMGETQYF | TGTGCCAGCAGCTTAGTGGCACAAATGGGAGAGACCCAGTACTTC
TRBJ1-4 | . | TRBV25-1 | . | CASSQRRATNEKLFF | TGTGCCAGCAGTCAGCGACGGGCAACTAATGAAAAACTGTTTTTT
TRBJ2-7 | . | TRBV2 | . | CASSDISASYEQYF | TGTGCCAGCAGTGACATTTCCGCGTCCTACGAGCAGTACTTC
TRBJ1-1 | . | TRBV5-4 | . | CASSLGGLSTEAFF | TGTGCCAGCAGCCTCGGGGGGCTTAGCACTGAAGCTTTCTTT
TRBJ1-5 | . | TRBV7-9 | . | CASSLVGGSDQPQHF | TGTGCCAGCAGCTTAGTTGGGGGATCGGATCAGCCCCAGCATTTT
TRBJ2-1 | TRBD2 | TRBV7-2 | once | CASSLVSGSGSEQFF | TGTGCCAGCAGCTTAGTAAGCGGGAGCGGTAGTGAGCAGTTCTTC
TRBJ1-5 | . | TRBV9 | . | CASTLERGVRNQPQHF | TGTGCCAGCACCTTGGAAAGGGGGGTTAGAAATCAGCCCCAGCATTTT
TRBJ1-6 | . | TRBV30 | . | CAWTLRGVRRTPLHF | TGTGCCTGGACCCTAAGGGGGGTCCGGCGGACACCCCTCCACTTT
TRBJ1-2 | . | TRBV5-8 | . | CASDRGGFGYGYTF | TGTGCCAGCGACCGGGGCGGGTTTGGATATGGCTACACCTTC
TRBJ1-2 | . | TRBV7-2 | few | CASSLDYHGYTF | TGTGCCAGCAGCTTAGATTACCATGGCTACACCTTC
TRBJ1-1 | . | TRBV5-1 | . | CASSLPTDMNTEAFF | TGCGCCAGCAGCTTACCGACTGATATGAACACTGAAGCTTTCTTT
TRBJ1-4 | . | TRBV20-1 | . | CSARDEKLFF | TGCAGTGCTAGAGATGAAAAACTGTTTTTT
TRBJ2-1 | . | TRBV6-5 | . | CASNLGSRTNEQFF | TGTGCCAGCAACCTAGGGTCCCGCACGAATGAGCAGTTCTTC
TRBJ1-2 | . | TRBV5-1 | . | CASSLWANYGYTF | TGCGCCAGCAGCTTGTGGGCTAACTATGGCTACACCTTC
TRBJ1-1 | . | TRBV7-9 | once | CASSRPSLGFDTEAFF | TGTGCCAGCAGCCGTCCCAGTTTGGGGTTTGACACTGAAGCTTTCTTT
TRBJ1-1 | . | TRBV5-1 | . | CASSLSTSTVTEAFF | TGCGCCAGCAGCTTATCCACCTCGACTGTCACTGAAGCTTTCTTT
TRBJ1-4 | TRBD1 | TRBV6-5 | few | CASRRQGANEKLFF | TGTGCCAGCAGAAGACAGGGAGCTAATGAAAAACTGTTTTTT
TRBJ2-1 | . | TRBV27 | once | CASSLEGLYNEQFF | TGTGCCAGCAGTTTGGAGGGTCTGTACAATGAGCAGTTCTTC
TRBJ2-1 | TRBD1 | TRBV7-2 | . | CASRYDRGGSYNEQFF | TGTGCCAGCAGATACGACAGGGGGGGCTCCTACAATGAGCAGTTCTTC
TRBJ2-3 | . | TRBV6-5 | . | CASSYSYGTPDTQYF | TGTGCCAGCAGTTACTCATACGGGACCCCGGATACGCAGTATTTT
TRBJ2-1 | TRBD2 | TRBV4-3 | once | CASSQDLTSGRMNEQFF | TGCGCCAGCAGCCAAGATCTAACTAGCGGGAGGATGAATGAGCAGTTCTTC
TRBJ1-2 | . | TRBV29-1 | . | CSVDRQGIQHRGYTF | TGCAGCGTTGATCGGCAGGGGATTCAACATCGTGGCTACACCTTC